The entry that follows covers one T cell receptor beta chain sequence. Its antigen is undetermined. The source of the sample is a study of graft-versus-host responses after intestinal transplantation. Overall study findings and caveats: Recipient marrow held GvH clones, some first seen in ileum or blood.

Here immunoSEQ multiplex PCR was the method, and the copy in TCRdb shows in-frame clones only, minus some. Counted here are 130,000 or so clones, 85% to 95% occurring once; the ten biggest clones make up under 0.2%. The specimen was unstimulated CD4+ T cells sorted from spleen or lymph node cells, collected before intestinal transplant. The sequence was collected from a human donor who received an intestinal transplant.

The CDR3: CASSEGGIETQYF. The CDR3, as DNA: TGTGCCAGCAGTGAGGGGGGGATCGAGACCCAGTACTTC. The rearrangement uses TRBV2 and TRBJ2-5; 7 bases fit TRBD2. The CDR3 is 13 residues long. With 3 bases clipped from V and 5 bases from J, the junction kept 3 bases outside the gene matches. The germline V gene has CDR1 SNHLY and CDR2 FYNNEI.